This T cell receptor beta chain was observed in a study of regulatory T cells in long-lasting Graves disease. V lost 7 bases, J lost 2 bases, and 11 bases lay in between. Germline loops: CDR1 MNHEY, CDR2 SVGEGT. The CDR3 loop spans 13 amino acids. Researchers made TCR beta libraries by using iRepertoire HTBI primers and running Arm-PCR on CDR3 regions. From the multiplex PCR reads, TCRdb called clonotypes with MiXCR, one entry per CDR3 protein. The sample contains hundreds of thousands of distinct CDR3 sequences, roughly 17% of which appear only once. Sample time point: newly diagnosed GD, antithyroid drugs for less than 3 months. PBMC-derived RNA was used for the TCR library. Peripheral blood, at roughly 8.4 milliliters, went into EDTA tubes. The data also belong to a second study, concerning T cells in Graves' hyperthyroidism and ophthalmopathy. From that paper: HTBI primers drove first-round RT-PCR of the TCR CDR3. Progression to ophthalmopathy was predicted a median of 6.5 months early.

V and J are TRBV6-2 or TRBV6-3 and TRBJ1-1; no clear D. The receptor was isolated from a middle-aged man with Graves disease. The sequenced sample was peripheral blood mononuclear cells (PBMCs), obtained at new diagnosis, from a patient treated with antithyroid drugs. In DNA form, the CDR3 reads TGTGCCAGCAAGGATGTTGTAAACACTGAAGCTTTCTTT. Translated, it gives CASKDVVNTEAFF.